This entry lists 27 T cell receptor beta chains sequenced from one sample in a study of regulatory T cells in long-lasting Graves disease. Arm-PCR of CDR3 regions and iRepertoire HTBI primers were used to build TCR beta libraries. MiXCR was run by TCRdb on the multiplex PCR reads, yielding one entry per CDR3 protein. The table has fewer than 550,000 distinct CDR3 sequences, 20% to 25% seen once. Time point in this sample: persistent/refractory GD, antithyroid drugs over 5 years with positive TRAb. PBMC RNA was the source of the TCR library. The starting material was peripheral blood mononuclear cells (PBMCs), obtained when the disease was refractory, from a patient treated with antithyroid drugs. These receptors originate from a female donor with Graves disease.

The chain's CDR3 is CASRDRGLGEQYF. CDR3 DNA: TGTGCCAGTAGGGACAGGGGGCTGGGTGAGCAGTACTTC. This chain joins TRBV19 and TRBJ2-7; TRBD1 aligns across 11 bases. Germline lookup yields CDR1 LNHDA and CDR2 SQIVND (reference sequence). V shed 6 bases and J 7 bases; nucleotides not matched to a gene: 5. CDR3 length: 13 residues.

Worth noting for this clonotype: Just one base apart from a much larger clone, this may be a read error. The chain joins TRBV28 to TRBJ2-7; D possibly matches TRBD1 or TRBD2 (5 bases each). In germline, CDR1 is MDHEN, CDR2 SYDVKM. V lost 4 bases to trimming and J lost 2 bases, with 12 bases between them. The CDR3 is made up of 14 amino acids. The CDR3 DNA reads TGTGCCAGCAGTTCAAGGGACCTGGCCTACGAGCAGTACTTC. Its translation: CASSSRDLAYEQYF.

This clonotype was observed many times. This chain uses TRBV12-3 or TRBV12-4 with TRBJ1-4; 9 bases agree with TRBD1. V was clipped by 3 bases and J by 8 bases; unmatched bases: 4. This CDR3 spans 14 amino acids. This CDR3 is CASSLGTGKEKLFF. CDR3 nucleotide sequence: TGTGCCAGCAGTTTGGGGACAGGGAAGGAAAAACTGTTTTTT.

Only a few counts were recorded for this clonotype. The chain recombines TRBV7-6 with TRBJ2-7; 9 bases agree with TRBD2. Germline CDR1 SGHVS, CDR2 FNYEAQ. The CDR3 is 16 residues long. Trimming took 3 bases from V and 0 from J; bases not matched to a gene: 6. The CDR3 reads CASSFGGGGSSYEQYF. The CDR3 DNA reads as TGTGCCAGCAGCTTCGGCGGGGGGGGAAGCTCCTACGAGCAGTACTTC.

This chain uses TRBV4-1 with TRBJ1-1, with unresolved D. The CDR3 consists of 14 residues. Trimming removed 0 bases from V and 1 base from J, with 6 bases in between. Germline loops: CDR1 MGHRA, CDR2 YSYEKL. The CDR3 spells CASSQDLRNTEAFF. CDR3 nucleotides: TGCGCCAGCAGCCAAGATCTGAGGAACACTGAAGCTTTCTTT.

As to this clonotype: This may be a read error, as it is one base from a much larger clone. The V and J genes are TRBV10-3 and TRBJ1-2; no firm D call. From germline, CDR1 is ENHRY and CDR2 SYGVKD. CDR3 length equals 13 residues. V lost 2 bases and J 7 bases, leaving 11 bases between the germline ends. CDR3 sequence reads: CAISEGARCGYTF. DNA for the CDR3: TGTGCCATCAGTGAGGGCGCCCGCTGTGGCTACACCTTC.

This clonotype was observed a few times. This chain connects TRBV3-1 to TRBJ2-2; no firm D call. Germline lookup yields CDR1 LGHDT and CDR2 YNNKEL (reference sequence). The CDR3 is made up of 16 amino acids. V was clipped by 4 bases and J by 1 base, with 13 bases between them. The CDR3 DNA reads as TGTGCCAGCAGCCTCCGGCCGCCAGGGAACACCGGGGAGCTGTTTTTT. Residues: CASSLRPPGNTGELFF.

The V call is TRBV10-3, the J call TRBJ1-2; 7 bases agree with TRBD1. V lost 0 bases to trimming and J lost 4 bases; unmatched junction nucleotides: 8. Germline V lookup: CDR1 ENHRY, CDR2 SYGVKD. The length of the CDR3 is 16 residues. The CDR3 DNA reads as TGTGCCATCAGTGAGTCGACGGGACAGCGCGTCTATGGCTACACCTTC. Its translation is CAISESTGQRVYGYTF.

With respect to this clonotype: This may come from a read error, since a much larger clone is one base off. V and J are TRBV28 and TRBJ1-6; 8 bases agree with TRBD1. CDR3 length equals 13 residues. The ends lost 11 bases at V and 9 bases at J; junction bases unmatched: 9. CDR1 is MDHEN, CDR2 SYDVKM, per germline. The CDR3 spells CAGTGTGASPLHF. CDR3 DNA: TGTGCCGGCACCGGGACAGGAGCTTCACCCCTCCACTTT.

This clonotype was detected ten times or more. This chain links TRBV28 with TRBJ1-2, with TRBD1 as a possible D gene (5 bases). V lost 8 bases and J 7 bases, leaving 17 bases between the germline ends. The CDR3 totals 13 residues. CDR1 MDHEN and CDR2 SYDVKM come from the germline V gene. CDR3 in DNA: TGTGCCAGCCGACAAACGGGGGAAGGTGGCTACACCTTC. Residues: CASRQTGEGGYTF.

At least ten counts were recorded for this clonotype. This chain joins TRBV20-1 and TRBJ1-2, with TRBD1 matching over 8 bases. CDR1 is DFQATT, CDR2 SNEGSKA, per germline (reference sequence). This CDR3 region has 12 residues. The V gene end was trimmed by 5 bases and the J gene end by 11 bases; junction bases not matched to a gene: 10. The CDR3: CSAGQGREEYTF. The DNA for the CDR3 is TGCAGTGCTGGACAGGGAAGGGAGGAATACACCTTC.

J is TRBJ1-2 and V is TRBV18; the match to TRBD1 covers 9 bases. The CDR3 has 14 residues. Germline CDR1 KGHSH, CDR2 LQKENI. The V segment lost 4 bases and the J segment 10 bases; nucleotides outside the gene matches: 10. CDR3 sequence: CASSRGQGYNYYTF. Here the CDR3 DNA reads TGTGCCAGCTCACGTGGACAGGGGTATAACTACTACACCTTC.

This chain joins TRBV29-1 and TRBJ1-2; 9 bases match TRBD1. V trimming: 5 bases; J trimming: 6 bases; junction bases outside the gene matches: 16. From germline, CDR1 is SQVTM and CDR2 ANQGSEA. The CDR3 is 16 residues long. CDR3 nucleotide sequence: TGCAGCGTTTCTACACCGACAGGGGGATCGTTGGATGGCTACACCTTC. Encoded protein: CSVSTPTGGSLDGYTF. Using reference TRBV29-1 and TRBJ1-2 for the parts outside the CDR3, the full variable domain is SAVISQKPSRDICQRGTSLTIQCQVDSQVTMMFWYRQQPGQSLTLIATANQGSEATYESGFVIDKFPISRPNLTFSTLTVSNMSPEDSSIYLCSVSTPTGGSLDGYTFGSGTRLTVV.

V and J are TRBV13 and TRBJ2-2, with D unclear. V lost 5 bases to trimming and J lost 2 bases, with 15 bases between them. CDR3 size: 16 residues. CDR1 PRHDT and CDR2 FYEKMQ come from the germline V gene (reference sequence). The CDR3 spells CASSLLTDTNTGELFF. For the CDR3, the DNA is TGTGCCAGCAGCCTTCTTACCGACACCAACACCGGGGAGCTGTTTTTT.

To note about this clonotype: A much larger clone is a single base away; this may be a read error. The CDR3 sequence is CASIQRGGYGYTF. CDR3 sequence (DNA): TGTGCCAGCATTCAACGAGGGGGCTATGGCTACACCTTC. The V gene is TRBV28, the J gene TRBJ1-2; a weak D match, TRBD1 (6 bases). CDR1 is MDHEN, CDR2 SYDVKM, per germline. V was trimmed by 7 bases and J by 4 bases, leaving 13 bases between them. CDR3 length: 13 residues.

The chain joins TRBV14 to TRBJ2-2; D unclear. Germline values: CDR1 SGHDN, CDR2 FVKESK. The CDR3 is made up of 13 amino acids. With 0 bases removed from V and 7 bases from J, the gap between germline ends came to 6 bases. The CDR3 loop is CASSQEGHGELFF. In DNA form, the CDR3 reads TGTGCCAGCAGCCAAGAGGGCCACGGGGAGCTGTTTTTT.

Note on this clonotype: A much larger clone sits a single nucleotide away, making a read error possible. This chain uses TRBV12-3 or TRBV12-4 with TRBJ1-1; tentative D call: TRBD1 (6 bases). V lost 11 bases and J 10 bases, leaving 23 bases between the germline ends. This CDR3 contains 13 residues. The CDR3 DNA reads TGTGCCGGCATCACCTTAGGTGGGGGGCTAGCTTTCTTT. Amino acid sequence: CAGITLGGGLAFF.

This sequence joins TRBV12-3 or TRBV12-4 and TRBJ1-5; D is unresolved. Trimming took 1 base from V and 6 from J, leaving 10 bases between them. The CDR3 spans 14 residues. The CDR3 here is CASSLERVGQPQHF. The CDR3 DNA reads as TGTGCCAGCAGTTTAGAGAGGGTTGGTCAGCCCCAGCATTTT.

The V call is TRBV2, the J call TRBJ2-3, with D uncertain. CDR3 length equals 15 residues. Germline CDR1 and CDR2: SNHLY and FYNNEI. Trimming took 8 bases from V and 1 from J, leaving 16 bases between them. The CDR3 loop reads CASLPASGGTDTQYF. The CDR3 DNA is TGTGCCAGCCTTCCCGCCTCGGGTGGCACAGATACGCAGTATTTT.

The chain links TRBV15 to TRBJ2-3; D unclear. Germline V lookup: CDR1 LNHNV, CDR2 YYDKDF (reference sequence). V lost 3 bases and J lost 4, with 11 bases in between. The CDR3 spans 14 residues. DNA for the CDR3: TGTGCCACCAGCAGTGGGCAGGTCGCAGATACGCAGTATTTT. It codes for CATSSGQVADTQYF.

The chain's CDR3 is CASRVRLAVGATNEKLFF. The CDR3 nucleotides are TGTGCCAGCAGGGTACGGTTGGCAGTGGGGGCAACTAATGAAAAACTGTTTTTT. The V call is TRBV5-5, the J call TRBJ1-4, with TRBD1 as a possible D gene (5 bases). V was pared by 5 bases and J by 0 bases, with 20 bases between. CDR1 and CDR2 (germline): SGHKS, YYEKEE (reference sequence). This CDR3 contains 18 residues.

This clonotype was seen repeatedly, ten times or more. V is TRBV12-3 or TRBV12-4 and J is TRBJ1-1; D possibly corresponds to TRBD1 (5 bases). This CDR3 is built from 15 residues. V lost 5 bases and J lost 1, with 14 bases in between. The CDR3 region has the DNA TGTGCCAGCAGTCCTCTTTCGACAGAGAACACTGAAGCTTTCTTT. This sequence encodes CASSPLSTENTEAFF.

This clonotype occurred once. V usage is TRBV7-8 and J usage is TRBJ2-2; 7 bases are a match to TRBD2. This CDR3 region has 18 residues. V gave up 3 bases and J gave up 1 base; unmatched junction bases: 11. Looked up from germline, CDR1 is SGHVS and CDR2 is FQNEAQ. The CDR3 region has the DNA TGTGCCAGCAGCTTTTGCCAGGGCGGGGAGGGGAACACCGGGGAGCTGTTTTTT. It codes for CASSFCQGGEGNTGELFF.

This clonotype was counted at least ten times. This sequence joins TRBV7-6 and TRBJ2-7, with D possibly matching TRBD1 (5 bases). The germline V gene encodes CDR1 SGHVS and CDR2 FNYEAQ. The CDR3 runs to 15 residues. V was clipped by 0 bases and J by 5 bases, with 14 bases between them. CDR3 region: CASSLAPDSSHEQYF. CDR3 DNA sequence: TGTGCCAGCAGCTTAGCCCCCGACAGTTCTCACGAGCAGTACTTC.

Concerning this clonotype: A much larger clone lies a single base off, so this may be a read error. The conserved phenylalanine or tryptophan normally closing the CDR3 is absent here, so this likely arose from a read error. The chain recombines TRBV5-6 with TRBJ2-7; 10 bases match TRBD2. The length of the CDR3 is 14 residues. The junction had 1 base not matched to a gene; V was cut back by 2 bases and J by 2 bases. Germline V gene data show CDR1 as SGHDT and CDR2 as YYEEEE. The DNA of the CDR3 is TGTGCCAGCAGCTTCAGCGGGAGGGCCTACGAGCAGTACTCC. Residues: CASSFSGRAYEQYS.

The rearrangement uses TRBV29-1 and TRBJ1-1, with D possibly matching TRBD1 (5 bases). Germline CDR1 and CDR2: SQVTM and ANQGSEA. Trimming pared 4 bases from V and 1 base from J, leaving 16 bases between. The CDR3 is made up of 15 amino acids. CDR3 region: CSVGSQGAANTEAFF. Written as DNA, the CDR3 is TGCAGCGTTGGGTCGCAGGGCGCTGCGAACACTGAAGCTTTCTTT.

V gene TRBV7-9 combines with J gene TRBJ1-4; a possible D gene is TRBD1 (5 bases). In germline, CDR1 is SEHNR, CDR2 FQNEAQ (reference sequence). Trimming removed 8 bases at V and 8 bases at J, with 18 bases between. The CDR3 is 14 amino acids. DNA of the CDR3: TGTGCCAGCGGCCACGCACGCAGGGCGGAAAAACTGTTTTTT. The encoded protein is CASGHARRAEKLFF.